Presented here are 27 T cell receptor beta chains from one specimen sequenced in a study of T cells after yellow fever vaccination. MiXCR was run by TCRdb on the 5' RACE reads, yielding one entry per CDR3 protein. The data contain about 580,000 distinct CDR3 sequences, 17% of them singletons. The material was PBMCs, obtained 4 to 6 days after the first yellow fever vaccination. The receptors shown here come from a man between 18 and 29 years old who received the YFV17D yellow fever vaccine.

This clonotype has a handful of counts. The chain has TRBV7-8 and TRBJ2-1; the D call may be TRBD1 or TRBD2 (5 bases each). There are 14 residues in the CDR3. CDR1 is SGHVS, CDR2 FQNEAQ, per germline. The germline V and J ends were trimmed by 5 bases and 4 bases, with 12 bases remaining between them. The CDR3: CASSPTRGYNEQFF. The DNA of the CDR3 is TGTGCCAGCAGCCCCACGAGGGGATACAATGAGCAGTTCTTC.

The chain combines TRBV28 with TRBJ1-3; D not resolved. This CDR3 is built from 13 residues. V was cut by 3 bases and J by 4 bases, with 7 bases left in between. Germline V gene lookup returns CDR1 MDHEN and CDR2 SYDVKM. DNA of the CDR3: TGTGCCAGCAGTTTCTACACGGGAAACACCATATATTTT. As protein: CASSFYTGNTIYF.

The chain is built from TRBV5-1 and TRBJ1-1, with unresolved D. V lost 0 bases and J lost 1, with 7 bases in between. This CDR3 has 14 amino acids. Germline V gives CDR1 SGHRS, CDR2 YFSETQ. The CDR3 region is CASSLESKNTEAFF. Written as DNA, the CDR3 is TGCGCCAGCAGCTTGGAATCTAAGAACACTGAAGCTTTCTTT. The whole variable domain, remainder taken from reference TRBV5-1 and TRBJ1-1, is KAGVTQTPRYLIKTRGQQVTLSCSPISGHRSVSWYQQTPGQGLQFLFEYFSETQRNKGNFPGRFSGRQFSNSRSEMNVSTLELGDSALYLCASSLESKNTEAFFGQGTRLTVV.

This clonotype was recorded a few times. The chain carries TRBV4-3 and TRBJ2-5; D gene uncertain. Looked up from germline, CDR1 is LGHNA and CDR2 is YSLEER. The CDR3 consists of 14 residues. The V gene lost 1 base and the J gene lost 7 bases, with 13 bases spanning the gap. The CDR3 loop reads CASSQGPAAPTQYF. CDR3 nucleotides: TGCGCCAGCAGCCAAGGGCCAGCCGCTCCGACCCAGTACTTC.

CDR3 amino acids: CASSQGQGARETQYF. As DNA, the CDR3 is TGTGCCAGCAGCCAGGGACAGGGGGCCAGAGAGACCCAGTACTTC. The V gene is TRBV6-1, the J gene TRBJ2-5; 12 positions match TRBD1. The V and J ends lost 6 bases and 4 bases, in that order; junction bases with no gene match: 6. CDR1 MNHNS and CDR2 SASEGT come from the germline V gene. This CDR3 is built from 15 residues.

This clonotype was found many times. The genes are TRBV5-6 and TRBJ2-3, with 7 bases lining up with TRBD2. Germline loops: CDR1 SGHDT, CDR2 YYEEEE. V lost 3 bases, J lost 3 bases, and 7 bases stayed unmatched. CDR3 length: 15 amino acids. In DNA, the CDR3 is TGTGCCAGCAGCTCCCGGGACGGGGGGACAGATACGCAGTATTTT. It specifies CASSSRDGGTDTQYF.

The chain combines TRBV28 with TRBJ2-2; D gene unclear. This CDR3 has 12 residues. V lost 6 bases and J 4 bases, leaving 6 bases between the germline ends. The germline V gene has CDR1 MDHEN and CDR2 SYDVKM. Written as DNA, the CDR3 is TGTGCCAGCAGGTGGAGCACCGGGGAGCTGTTTTTT. Translated: CASRWSTGELFF.

This clonotype appeared once. The chain couples TRBV20-1 to TRBJ2-7, with unresolved D. V lost 0 bases and J 2 bases, leaving 11 bases between the germline ends. The CDR3 loop spans 14 amino acids. Germline lookup yields CDR1 DFQATT and CDR2 SNEGSKA (reference sequence). As DNA, the CDR3 is TGCAGTGCTAGAGATATGGGGTCGCCCTACGAGCAGTACTTC. It codes for CSARDMGSPYEQYF.

Only a few counts were recorded for this clonotype. The chain employs TRBV10-3 and TRBJ1-1; TRBD1 is a possible D gene (5 bases). The CDR3 contains 14 residues. Trimming removed 7 bases from V and 5 bases from J, with 17 bases in between. CDR1 ENHRY and CDR2 SYGVKD come from the germline V gene. CDR3 in amino acids: CAITPGHQETEAFF. CDR3 in DNA: TGTGCCATCACCCCCGGACACCAAGAAACTGAAGCTTTCTTT.

This clonotype was counted at least ten times. The chain couples TRBV11-2 to TRBJ2-7; D gene ambiguous. The CDR3 is 12 residues long. CDR1 is SGHAT and CDR2 is FQNNGV in the germline V gene. Trimming pared 6 bases from V and 5 bases from J, leaving 11 bases between. Here the CDR3 DNA reads TGTGCCAGCAGTCTCACGCTACACGAGCAGTACTTC. Translating gives CASSLTLHEQYF.

The chain joins TRBV3-1 to TRBJ2-2; TRBD2 might be the D (6 bases). Germline V lookup: CDR1 LGHDT, CDR2 YNNKEL (reference sequence). CDR3 length: 14 amino acids. Trimming removed 2 bases at V and 7 bases at J, with 11 bases between. The CDR3 sequence: CASSQSAGNGELFF. DNA for the CDR3: TGTGCCAGCAGCCAATCGGCGGGAAACGGGGAGCTGTTTTTT.

The V gene is TRBV15, the J gene TRBJ1-6; D remains unclear. V shed 4 bases and J shed 10 bases, with 14 bases lying between them. Germline loops: CDR1 LNHNV, CDR2 YYDKDF (reference sequence). The CDR3 has 14 residues. CDR3 protein: CATSKRMDGSPLHF. CDR3 in DNA: TGTGCCACCAGCAAAAGGATGGATGGATCACCCCTCCACTTT.

For this clonotype: A much larger clone differs from this one at a single base, so this may be a read error. The rearrangement uses TRBV20-1 and TRBJ2-3; D not resolved. Germline values: CDR1 DFQATT, CDR2 SNEGSKA (reference sequence). The CDR3 sequence is 12 residues long. The CDR3 region is CSAIGGTDTPYF. The DNA of the CDR3 is TGCAGTGCTATTGGTGGCACAGATACGCCGTATTTT.

The chain employs TRBV20-1 and TRBJ1-5; the D gene is possibly TRBD1 (5 bases). This CDR3 has 16 amino acids. From germline, CDR1 is DFQATT and CDR2 SNEGSKA (reference sequence). Trimming left V 0 bases short and J 1 base short, with 13 bases between. The DNA for the CDR3 is TGCAGTGCTAGAGATCCTGGACGGGGGAGCAATCAGCCCCAGCATTTT. As protein: CSARDPGRGSNQPQHF.

A note on this clonotype: This may be a read error, as it is one base from a much larger clone. V usage is TRBV2 and J usage is TRBJ1-1, with D perhaps TRBD1 (5 bases). V was clipped by 6 bases and J by 7 bases, with 18 bases between them. This CDR3 comprises 14 residues. Looked up from germline, CDR1 is SNHLY and CDR2 is FYNNEI. The CDR3 DNA reads TGTGCCAGCAGGGCGCAACCTCTGGGGGATGAAGCTTTCTTT. It specifies CASRAQPLGDEAFF.

The chain employs TRBV7-8 and TRBJ2-6, with no clear D. The length of the CDR3 is 17 residues. V shed 8 bases and J shed 0 bases, with 17 bases lying between them. Germline CDR1 reads SGHVS; CDR2 reads FQNEAQ. This CDR3 is CASGMNRGFSGANVLTF. The CDR3 DNA reads TGTGCCAGCGGGATGAACAGAGGCTTCTCTGGGGCCAACGTCCTGACTTTC.

There are a few counts of this clonotype. V is TRBV4-1 and J is TRBJ2-1; D could derive from TRBD1 or TRBD2 (5 bases each). This CDR3 has 15 amino acids. CDR1 and CDR2 from the germline V gene are MGHRA and YSYEKL. V shed 8 bases and J shed 7 bases, with 21 bases lying between them. CDR3 sequence (DNA): TGCGCCAGCGCCTGGCTGTTCGGGGCTGATAATGAGCAGTTCTTC. It encodes CASAWLFGADNEQFF.

The chain recombines TRBV7-2 with TRBJ1-6; TRBD1 agrees at 8 bases. CDR3 length: 15 residues. V lost 1 base and J lost 12; bases outside the gene matches: 8. Germline assignment: CDR1 SGHTA and CDR2 FQGNSA. The DNA for the CDR3 is TGTGCCAGCAGCTTAGGGCCAGGGGGCCTTCGACCCCTCCACTTT. This codes for CASSLGPGGLRPLHF.

This clonotype was observed a few times. The chain has TRBV5-8 and TRBJ2-3; possible D gene TRBD1, 6 bases. CDR1 is SGHTS and CDR2 is YDEGEE in the germline V gene. The V gene lost 6 bases and the J gene lost 2 bases, with 10 bases spanning the gap. The CDR3 length is 13 residues. The CDR3 DNA reads TGTGCCAGCACGGACAGATCCACAGATACGCAGTATTTT. Its protein is CASTDRSTDTQYF.

The gene calls are TRBV24-1 and TRBJ1-5; D not resolved. From germline, CDR1 is KGHDR and CDR2 SFDVKD. The CDR3 is made up of 17 amino acids. The ends were cut back, 2 bases at V and 0 bases at J, with 13 bases in the middle. The CDR3: CATSDWRAVYSNQPQHF. The CDR3 DNA follows: TGTGCCACCAGTGATTGGAGGGCAGTCTATAGCAATCAGCCCCAGCATTTT.

This clonotype was counted ten times or more. The chain joins TRBV6-5 to TRBJ2-7; D not certain. This CDR3 is built from 13 residues. V gave up 7 bases and J gave up 2 bases, with 12 bases separating them. Germline V gene lookup returns CDR1 MNHEY and CDR2 SVGAGI. Here the CDR3 reads CASNSPATYEQYV. The CDR3 DNA follows: TGTGCCAGCAACAGCCCGGCCACCTACGAGCAGTACGTC.

The rearrangement uses TRBV6-2 or TRBV6-3 and TRBJ2-3; possibly TRBD2 for D (6 bases). V lost 6 bases and J 6 bases, leaving 16 bases between the germline ends. Per the germline V gene, CDR1 is MNHEY and CDR2 is SVGEGT. This CDR3 region has 14 residues. DNA for the CDR3: TGTGCCAGCAGGTTGGAGGGGTGGGTGGATACGCAGTATTTT. This encodes CASRLEGWVDTQYF.

In this sample, this clonotype turned up a few times. This chain uses TRBV29-1 with TRBJ1-1; D gene ambiguous. This CDR3 is 14 amino acids long. The V end was cut by 5 bases, the J end by 3 bases, with 16 bases between. CDR1 and CDR2 from the germline V gene are SQVTM and ANQGSEA. The CDR3 loop is CSVKGGWPDTEAFF. The DNA of the CDR3 is TGCAGCGTTAAAGGAGGGTGGCCGGACACTGAAGCTTTCTTT.

The V gene is TRBV6-5, the J gene TRBJ1-1; no clear D gene. The CDR3 is 15 residues long. Germline CDR1 is MNHEY and CDR2 is SVGAGI. Between the trimmed V and J ends, which lost 2 bases and 2 bases, there was a span of 12 bases. The CDR3 spells CASSYKKSDNTEAFF. CDR3 DNA: TGTGCCAGCAGTTACAAGAAATCTGATAACACTGAAGCTTTCTTT.

This chain links TRBV29-1 with TRBJ2-7; D gene unclear. V lost 6 bases and J 3 bases, leaving 15 bases between the germline ends. The CDR3 sequence is 13 residues long. Looked up from germline, CDR1 is SQVTM and CDR2 is ANQGSEA. The CDR3 DNA is TGCAGCGTCATGACGGAGTCATACTACGAGCAGTACTTC. Amino acids: CSVMTESYYEQYF.

This clonotype was found many times. V gene TRBV12-3 or TRBV12-4 combines with J gene TRBJ2-5, with 9 bases aligning to TRBD2. V was pared by 3 bases and J by 4 bases, with 9 bases of the junction left unmatched. The CDR3 is made up of 16 amino acids. Here the CDR3 DNA reads TGTGCCAGCAGTTTGTGGCGGGGGGGCGTCTTAGAGACCCAGTACTTC. This sequence encodes CASSLWRGGVLETQYF.

The gene calls are TRBV20-1 and TRBJ2-5, with D perhaps matching TRBD1 (6 bases). Germline V gene data show CDR1 as DFQATT and CDR2 as SNEGSKA (reference sequence). Trimming stripped 3 bases from V and 7 bases from J, with 15 bases between. There are 13 residues in the CDR3. In DNA, the CDR3 is TGCAGTGCTAGTGCAGGGGCTCCAGGGACCCAGTACTTC. As protein: CSASAGAPGTQYF.